This T cell receptor (beta chain) appears in the sequencing data of a study of blood T cell repertoires in COVID-19. As for the study in general: T cells, B-cell-depleted T cells, or PBMCs supplied cDNA or gDNA.

Trimming removed 2 bases at V and 0 bases at J, with 13 bases between. This CDR3 is 16 amino acids long. Germline V gene sequence: CDR1 MNHNS, CDR2 SASEGT. In the authors' methods: The assay estimated nucleated cells by amplifying reference gene primers. Profiled with immunoSEQ multiplex PCR; TCRdb holds only in-frame clones, not every one. V and J calls plus clone size are reproduced from that table; the DNA served to infer D and trimming. The sample includes 45,000 or so clones, around 85% of them seen just once. Material for sequencing was peripheral blood. This chain uses TRBV6-1 with TRBJ1-1; D possibly corresponds to TRBD1 (6 bases). The TCR originated in a woman older than 75 with acute or convalescent COVID-19. DNA for the CDR3: TGTGCCAGCAGTGAAACGTACAGGGTGGTGAACACTGAAGCTTTCTTT. Translation gives CASSETYRVVNTEAFF.